The entry below gives a single T cell receptor beta chain sequence along with its context. Its target is not known. The data stem from a study of T cell responses to AZD1222 COVID-19 vaccine. General study points: No repertoire was sampled before or during the peak T cell response, only after it. Donors skewed white British and female; clonal diversity was possibly underestimated.

Assay used: immunoSEQ multiplex PCR; TCRdb lists only in-frame clones, some missing. Altogether about 160,000 clones are present, approximately 88% being singletons, with the ten largest covering approximately 4.3%. Second doses that came at about 4 or about 12 weeks were put together. Germline-derived CDR1 and CDR2 are LNHDA and SQIVND (reference sequence). CDR3 size: 15 residues. V shed 4 bases and J 2 bases; nucleotides not matched to a gene: 5. J is TRBJ2-3 and V is TRBV19, with 8 bases that match TRBD1. This specimen consisted of peripheral blood, obtained 28 days after the second AZD1222 dose. The TCR sequence derives from an adult who received the AZD1222 COVID-19 vaccine. The CDR3 region is CASSTRQGNTDTQYF. The CDR3, as DNA: TGTGCCAGTAGTACGCGACAGGGGAACACAGATACGCAGTATTTT. Full variable domain (rest looked up from reference TRBV19 and TRBJ2-3): DGGITQSPKYLFRKEGQNVTLSCEQNLNHDAMYWYRQDPGQGLRLIYYSQIVNDFQKGDIAEGYSVSREKKESFPLTVTSAQKNPTAFYLCASSTRQGNTDTQYFGPGTRLTVL.